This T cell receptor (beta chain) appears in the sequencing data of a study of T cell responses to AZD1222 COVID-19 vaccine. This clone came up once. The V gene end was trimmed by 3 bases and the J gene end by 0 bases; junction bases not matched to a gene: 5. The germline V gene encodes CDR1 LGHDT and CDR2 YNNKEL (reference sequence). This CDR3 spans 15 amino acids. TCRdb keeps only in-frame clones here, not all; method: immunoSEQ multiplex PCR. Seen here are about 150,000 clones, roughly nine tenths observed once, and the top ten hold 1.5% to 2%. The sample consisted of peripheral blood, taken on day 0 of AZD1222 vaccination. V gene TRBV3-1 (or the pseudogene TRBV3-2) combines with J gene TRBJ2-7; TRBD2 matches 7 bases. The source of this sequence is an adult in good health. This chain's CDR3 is CASSQGGIFSYEQYF. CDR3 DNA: TGTGCCAGCAGCCAGGGGGGGATTTTCTCCTACGAGCAGTACTTC.